The sequence of this T cell receptor (beta chain) was determined in a study of T cells in Graves' hyperthyroidism and ophthalmopathy. Study observations and caveats: The blood repertoire included most of the expanded thyroid clonotypes above 0.001.

This clonotype was found many times. Its specificity is not known. Among the patients, aged 18 to 65, hyperthyroidism was newly diagnosed and had lasted under 2 months. The PBMCs were taken from around 10 ml of fresh peripheral blood. Researchers amplified the TCR beta CDR3 regions from RNA transcripts. HTBI primers drove first-round RT-PCR of the TCR CDR3. TCRdb re-analysed the multiplex PCR reads in MiXCR, keeping a single row per CDR3 protein. This sample carries around 760,000 distinct CDR3 sequences, roughly a third of them seen once, and the ten largest clones take around 30%. V lost 6 bases to trimming and J lost 6 bases; unmatched junction nucleotides: 9. The germline V gene encodes CDR1 LNHDA and CDR2 SQIVND (reference sequence). There are 15 residues in the CDR3.

Sequenced material: blood. The sequence derives from a woman between 40 and 55 years old with Graves' hyperthyroidism. The J gene is TRBJ1-5, the V gene TRBV19; 9 bases agree with TRBD1. This CDR3 reads CASSKRGTGPQPQHF. Written as DNA, the CDR3 is TGTGCCAGTAGCAAAAGGGGGACAGGGCCTCAGCCCCAGCATTTT.